A single sample is the source of the 13 T cell receptor beta chains below, sequenced in a study of CD8+ T cells in alopecia areata. RNA extraction and reverse transcription yielded cDNA as sequencing template. TCRdb keeps only in-frame clones here, not all; method: immunoSEQ multiplex PCR. The sample lists around 29,000 clones; approximately 65% were seen once. Material: NKG2D-high CD8+ T cells sorted from blood. Receptor source: a human donor with alopecia areata.

The J gene is TRBJ2-3, the V gene TRBV5-1; 8 bases fit TRBD2. Germline V CDR1 and CDR2: SGHRS, YFSETQ. CDR3 length equals 15 residues. The trim removed 4 bases at V and 2 bases at J, leaving 6 bases unmatched. The CDR3 DNA follows: TGCGCCAGCAGCCGGGAGGGGCAGGTCACAGATACGCAGTATTTT. Its translation: CASSREGQVTDTQYF. The full variable domain, completed using reference TRBV5-1 and TRBJ2-3, is KAGVTQTPRYLIKTRGQQVTLSCSPISGHRSVSWYQQTPGQGLQFLFEYFSETQRNKGNFPGRFSGRQFSNSRSEMNVSTLELGDSALYLCASSREGQVTDTQYFGPGTRLTVL.

This chain uses TRBV27 with TRBJ2-7; 10 bases fit TRBD2. This CDR3 spans 14 amino acids. V was clipped by 8 bases and J by 3 bases; unmatched bases: 7. Germline V gene sequence: CDR1 MNHEY, CDR2 SMNVEV (reference sequence). CDR3 coding DNA: TGTGCCAGCTCAATCGGGACTAGCGTCTACGAGCAGTACTTC. Translating gives CASSIGTSVYEQYF.

The V call is TRBV7-9, the J call TRBJ1-2, with D unresolved. Germline V gives CDR1 SEHNR, CDR2 FQNEAQ (reference sequence). CDR3 length equals 12 residues. V was cut by 8 bases and J by 4 bases, with 11 bases left in between. CDR3 in DNA: TGTGCCAGCGGGTCTCCGTTCTATGGCTACACCTTC. Translated: CASGSPFYGYTF.

The gene calls are TRBV27 and TRBJ2-3; D uncertain. Trimming stripped 3 bases from V and 1 base from J, with 5 bases between. The germline CDR1 and CDR2 sequences are MNHEY and SMNVEV (reference sequence). CDR3 length equals 13 residues. CDR3 residues: CASSLTGTDTQYF. For the CDR3, the DNA is TGTGCCAGCAGTTTGACTGGCACAGATACGCAGTATTTT.

The chain uses TRBV5-6 and TRBJ2-7; 10 bases align to TRBD1. J was trimmed by 3 bases and V by 4 bases; bases with no gene match: 1. The CDR3 consists of 13 residues. Germline values: CDR1 SGHDT, CDR2 YYEEEE. CDR3 loop: CASSRDRGYEQYF. Here the CDR3 DNA reads TGTGCCAGCAGCCGGGACAGGGGCTACGAGCAGTACTTC.

This clone appeared a single time. The junction shows a germline mismatch at one end, possibly a read error. Written as DNA, the CDR3 is TGTGCCAGCAGTGTTGGCCTTTTGAATACTGAAGCTTTCTTT. Protein product: CASSVGLLNTEAFF. The chain links TRBV2 to TRBJ1-1; D gene uncertain. The V gene's germline CDR1 is SNHLY and CDR2 FYNNEI. CDR3 length equals 14 residues.

The V call is TRBV7-8, the J call TRBJ2-7, with D unresolved. Germline V lookup: CDR1 SGHVS, CDR2 FQNEAQ. The V end lost 8 bases, the J end lost 2 bases, and 10 bases lay between the germline ends. CDR3 size: 12 residues. The CDR3 region has the DNA TGTGCCAGCCTTTCTACTACCTACGAGCAGTACTTC. It codes for CASLSTTYEQYF.

This chain connects TRBV4-1 to TRBJ2-1, with no clear D. The CDR3 consists of 12 residues. The germline V gene encodes CDR1 MGHRA and CDR2 YSYEKL. Deletions cut 0 bases from V and 16 bases from J, with 13 bases between. The CDR3 coding sequence is TGCGCCAGCAGCCAAGATTGGGCATGCGTCTTCTTC. Translated: CASSQDWACVFF.

The chain uses TRBV6-6 and TRBJ2-7; 7 nucleotides align to TRBD1. CDR1 and CDR2 (germline): MNHNY, SVGAGI (reference sequence). There are 15 residues in the CDR3. J lost 4 bases, V lost 5 bases, and 11 bases had no gene match. The CDR3 coding sequence is TGTGCCAGCAGTGACACAGGGGCCTCATCGTACGAGCAGTACTTC. It translates to CASSDTGASSYEQYF.

The rearrangement links TRBV4-2 to TRBJ1-2, with TRBD1 identical over 9 bases. The J segment lost 6 bases and the V segment lost 4 bases, leaving 9 bases of the junction unmatched. The CDR3 sequence is 15 residues long. The germline gives CDR1 LGHNA, CDR2 YNFKEQ. In DNA form, the CDR3 reads TGTGCCAGCAGCCGAAACAGGGGGCGAGGAGATGGCTACACCTTC. The encoded protein is CASSRNRGRGDGYTF.

The rearrangement joins TRBV29-1 to TRBJ2-7; unclear D gene. The CDR3 has 13 residues. Germline V gene sequence: CDR1 SQVTM, CDR2 ANQGSEA. Trimming pared 4 bases from V and 2 bases from J, leaving 12 bases between. The CDR3 protein is CSVVFDAAYEQYF. The CDR3 DNA sequence: TGCAGCGTTGTTTTTGACGCCGCCTACGAGCAGTACTTC.

The CDR3 region is CASSYSRDEQYF. Written as DNA, the CDR3 is TGTGCCAGCAGTTACTCGAGGGACGAGCAGTACTTC. V gene TRBV6-6 combines with J gene TRBJ2-7, with D tentatively TRBD2 (5 bases). Per the germline V gene, CDR1 is MNHNY and CDR2 is SVGAGI (reference sequence). This CDR3 comprises 12 residues. With 0 bases removed from V and 5 bases from J, the gap between germline ends came to 5 bases.

V is TRBV4-1 and J is TRBJ1-5, with D unresolved. The germline CDR1 and CDR2 sequences are MGHRA and YSYEKL. Trimming removed 1 base from V and 7 bases from J, with 14 bases in between. The CDR3 has 15 amino acids. In nucleotides, the CDR3 is TGCGCCAGCAGCCAAGTCTTCTCCCCGACCCAGCCCCAGCATTTT. It is translated as CASSQVFSPTQPQHF.